Included here is one T cell receptor (beta chain) sequence, with context. The sample originates from a study of blood T cell repertoires in COVID-19. At the level of the study: The cDNA or gDNA used as material had been derived from T cells, B-cell-depleted T cells, or PBMCs.

This CDR3 contains 13 residues. Germline assignment: CDR1 GTSNPN and CDR2 SVGIG (reference sequence). J gave up 10 bases and V 0 bases, and 6 bases lay outside the gene matches. Measured with immunoSEQ multiplex PCR; TCRdb has only the in-frame clones, and not every one. The table shows about 380,000 clones, with over 65% occurring only once. The V call is TRBV30, the J call TRBJ2-1; TRBD1 aligns across 7 bases. This TCR derives from a human donor with acute or convalescent COVID-19. The donor label of this sample is uncertain. Source material: peripheral blood. The CDR3 spells CAWSVTGAGEQFF. The CDR3 nucleotides read TGTGCCTGGAGTGTAACAGGGGCGGGCGAGCAGTTCTTC.